This entry lists 9 T cell receptor beta chains sequenced from one sample in a study of cytomegalovirus exposure and HLA in healthy donors. PCR used 60 Vbeta primers and 13 Jbeta primers. Using immunoSEQ multiplex PCR, the repertoire was profiled, and TCRdb retains in-frame clones only, with some absent. The sample holds more than 150,000 clones, under 85% seen once. Sequenced input: PBMCs. Receptors originate from a man aged 50 or older in good health and CMV-seronegative.

This clone was seen once. The chain recombines TRBV30 with TRBJ2-5; D not resolved. In germline, CDR1 is GTSNPN, CDR2 SVGIG (reference sequence). The CDR3 sequence is 13 residues long. Trimming cost V 1 base and J 2 bases, with 8 bases left between them. The CDR3 sequence: CAWSGHRQETQYF. The CDR3 DNA follows: TGTGCCTGGAGTGGACACCGACAAGAGACCCAGTACTTC.

This clone appeared once. The genes are TRBV6-5 and TRBJ2-1; D possibly corresponds to TRBD1 (6 bases). The germline gives CDR1 MNHEY, CDR2 SVGAGI. The CDR3 has 15 amino acids. The V gene lost 7 bases and the J gene lost 7 bases, with 20 bases spanning the gap. CDR3 loop: CASKPDRIPLNEQFF. CDR3 nucleotides: TGTGCCAGCAAACCCGACAGGATTCCACTGAATGAGCAGTTCTTC.

In this sample, this clone turned up once. V usage is TRBV7-3 and J usage is TRBJ2-7; tentatively, D is TRBD1 (6 bases). V was shortened by 5 bases and J by 4 bases, with 18 bases between the two germline ends. The V gene's germline CDR1 is SGHTA and CDR2 FQGTGA. The CDR3 loop spans 15 amino acids. The CDR3 sequence: CASSPTGQLGYEQYF. The CDR3 nucleotides read TGTGCCAGCAGCCCAACAGGGCAGCTCGGGTACGAGCAGTACTTC.

This chain uses TRBV7-9 with TRBJ2-3, with 7 positions matching TRBD2. This CDR3 has 16 residues. The V gene end was trimmed by 1 base and the J gene end by 1 base; junction bases not matched to a gene: 5. The germline CDR1 and CDR2 sequences are SEHNR and FQNEAQ (reference sequence). This CDR3 is CASSLERLAGTDTQYF. The CDR3 nucleotides are TGTGCCAGCAGCTTAGAGCGGCTAGCGGGCACAGATACGCAGTATTTT.

This clone has more than one count but fewer than ten. The rearrangement joins TRBV30 to TRBJ2-7; 7 nucleotides line up with TRBD1. This CDR3 region has 13 residues. The germline V gene encodes CDR1 GTSNPN and CDR2 SVGIG (reference sequence). J was trimmed by 3 bases and V by 1 base; bases with no gene match: 3. The CDR3 DNA is TGTGCCTGGAGTGGGACAGGAAACTACGAGCAGTACTTC. Translated: CAWSGTGNYEQYF.

The chain uses TRBV5-1 and TRBJ2-6, with D tentatively TRBD1 (5 bases). CDR1 is SGHRS and CDR2 is YFSETQ in the germline V gene. V lost 0 bases and J lost 0, with 7 bases in between. The CDR3 is made up of 16 amino acids. Here the CDR3 reads CASSLAQVSGANVLTF. DNA of the CDR3: TGCGCCAGCAGCTTGGCACAGGTCTCTGGGGCCAACGTCCTGACTTTC. The full variable domain, rest sourced from reference TRBV5-1 and TRBJ2-6, is KAGVTQTPRYLIKTRGQQVTLSCSPISGHRSVSWYQQTPGQGLQFLFEYFSETQRNKGNFPGRFSGRQFSNSRSEMNVSTLELGDSALYLCASSLAQVSGANVLTFGAGSRLTVL.

The V gene is TRBV6-6, the J gene TRBJ1-2; TRBD1 agrees at 7 bases. V was pared by 5 bases and J by 7 bases, with 10 bases of the junction left unmatched. In germline, CDR1 is MNHNY, CDR2 SVGAGI (reference sequence). CDR3 length: 14 residues. CDR3 DNA sequence: TGTGCCAGCAGTACCACAGGGGAGGCGGGTGGCTACACCTTC. This gives the protein CASSTTGEAGGYTF.

The genes are TRBV27 and TRBJ1-2; tentatively, D is TRBD1 (5 bases). The V gene's germline CDR1 is MNHEY and CDR2 SMNVEV (reference sequence). The CDR3 totals 16 residues. Trimming cost V 4 bases and J 4 bases, with 19 bases left between them. The CDR3 loop reads CASSSQTVGGAYGYTF. The CDR3 bases are TGTGCCAGCAGTTCTCAAACTGTGGGCGGGGCCTATGGCTACACCTTC.

This clone was picked up one time. V is TRBV25-1 and J is TRBJ2-5; TRBD2 matches 9 bases. The ends lost 2 bases at V and 4 bases at J; junction bases unmatched: 5. The CDR3 contains 15 residues. Germline lookup yields CDR1 MGHDK and CDR2 SYGVNS. CDR3 nucleotides: TGTGCCAGCAGTGAAGGCGGGGGGGGCCCAGAGACCCAGTACTTC. Amino acids: CASSEGGGGPETQYF.